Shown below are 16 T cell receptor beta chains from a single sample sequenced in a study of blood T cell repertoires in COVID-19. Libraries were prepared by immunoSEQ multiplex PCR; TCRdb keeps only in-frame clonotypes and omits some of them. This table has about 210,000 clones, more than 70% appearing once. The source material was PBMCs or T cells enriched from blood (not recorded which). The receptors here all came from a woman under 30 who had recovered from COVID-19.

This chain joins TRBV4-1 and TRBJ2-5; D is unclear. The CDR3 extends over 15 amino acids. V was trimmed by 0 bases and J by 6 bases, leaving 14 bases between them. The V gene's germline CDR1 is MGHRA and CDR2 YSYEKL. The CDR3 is CASSQDSNFVKTQYF. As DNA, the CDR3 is TGCGCCAGCAGCCAAGATTCAAACTTCGTGAAGACCCAGTACTTC.

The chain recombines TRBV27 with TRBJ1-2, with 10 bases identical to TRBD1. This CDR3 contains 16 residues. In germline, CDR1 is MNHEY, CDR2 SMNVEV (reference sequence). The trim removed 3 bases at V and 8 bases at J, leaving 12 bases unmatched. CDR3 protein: CASSFGGQGKLGGYTF. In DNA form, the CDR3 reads TGTGCCAGCAGTTTCGGGGGACAGGGGAAATTAGGGGGCTACACCTTC.

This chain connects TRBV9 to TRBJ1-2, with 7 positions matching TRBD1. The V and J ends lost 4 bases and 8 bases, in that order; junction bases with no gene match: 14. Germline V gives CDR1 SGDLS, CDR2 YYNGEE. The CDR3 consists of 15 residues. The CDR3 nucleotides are TGTGCCAGCAGCCCGAATGAGGGGGCGCTCGGGGGCTACACCTTC. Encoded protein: CASSPNEGALGGYTF.

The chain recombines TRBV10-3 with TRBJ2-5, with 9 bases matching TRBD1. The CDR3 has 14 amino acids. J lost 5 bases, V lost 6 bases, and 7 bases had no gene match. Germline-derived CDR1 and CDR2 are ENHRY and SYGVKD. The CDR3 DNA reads TGTGCCATCAGCAAGACAGGGGGGCAGGAGACCCAGTACTTC. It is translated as CAISKTGGQETQYF.

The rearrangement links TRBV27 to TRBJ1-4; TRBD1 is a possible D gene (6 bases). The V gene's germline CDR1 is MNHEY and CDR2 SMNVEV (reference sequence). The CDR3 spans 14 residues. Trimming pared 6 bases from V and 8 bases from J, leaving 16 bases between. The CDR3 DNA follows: TGTGCCAGCAGATCACAGGGTTCCGGAGAAAAACTGTTTTTT. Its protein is CASRSQGSGEKLFF.

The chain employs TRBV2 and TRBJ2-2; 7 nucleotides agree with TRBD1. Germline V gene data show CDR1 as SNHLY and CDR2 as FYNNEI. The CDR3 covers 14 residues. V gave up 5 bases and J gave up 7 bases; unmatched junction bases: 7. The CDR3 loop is CASSTNRGFGELFF. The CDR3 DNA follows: TGTGCCAGCAGTACAAACAGGGGATTCGGGGAGCTGTTTTTT.

This chain's CDR3 is CASSLEVQPQHF. The CDR3 DNA follows: TGTGCCAGCAGTCTAGAAGTCCAGCCCCAGCATTTT. The chain carries TRBV2 and TRBJ1-5; D gene unclear. The germline V and J ends were trimmed by 5 bases and 7 bases, with 9 bases remaining between them. Germline CDR1 and CDR2: SNHLY and FYNNEI. The CDR3 loop spans 12 amino acids.

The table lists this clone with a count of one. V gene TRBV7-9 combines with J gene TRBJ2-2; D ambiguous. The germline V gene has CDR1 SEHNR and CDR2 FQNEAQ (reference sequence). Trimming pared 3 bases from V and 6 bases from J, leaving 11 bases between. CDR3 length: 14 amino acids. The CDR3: CASSLGALPGELFF. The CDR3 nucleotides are TGTGCCAGCAGCTTGGGCGCCCTCCCCGGGGAGCTGTTTTTT.

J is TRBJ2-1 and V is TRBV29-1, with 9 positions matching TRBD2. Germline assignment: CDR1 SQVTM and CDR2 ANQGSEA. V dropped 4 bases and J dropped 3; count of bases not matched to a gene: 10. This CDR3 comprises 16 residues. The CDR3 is CSVVALTSGYYNEQFF. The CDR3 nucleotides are TGCAGCGTTGTGGCCCTGACTAGCGGCTACTACAATGAGCAGTTCTTC.

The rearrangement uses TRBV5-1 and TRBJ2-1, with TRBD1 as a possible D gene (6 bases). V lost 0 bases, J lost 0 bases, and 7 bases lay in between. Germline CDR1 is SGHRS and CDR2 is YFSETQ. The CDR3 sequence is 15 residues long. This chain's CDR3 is CASSLGGRSYNEQFF. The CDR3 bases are TGCGCCAGCAGCTTGGGGGGGCGCTCCTACAATGAGCAGTTCTTC.

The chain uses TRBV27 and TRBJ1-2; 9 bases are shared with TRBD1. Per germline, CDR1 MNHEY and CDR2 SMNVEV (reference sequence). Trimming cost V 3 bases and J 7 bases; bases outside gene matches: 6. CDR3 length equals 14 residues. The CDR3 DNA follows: TGTGCCAGCAGTTTTTTACAGGGGGCGTCTGGCTACACCTTC. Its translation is CASSFLQGASGYTF.

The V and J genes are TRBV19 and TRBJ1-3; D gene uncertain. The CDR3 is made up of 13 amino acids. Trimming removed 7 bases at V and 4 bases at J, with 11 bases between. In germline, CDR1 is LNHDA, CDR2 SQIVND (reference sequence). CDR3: CASIEGTGNTIYF. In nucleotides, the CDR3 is TGTGCCAGTATCGAGGGAACAGGAAACACCATATATTTT.

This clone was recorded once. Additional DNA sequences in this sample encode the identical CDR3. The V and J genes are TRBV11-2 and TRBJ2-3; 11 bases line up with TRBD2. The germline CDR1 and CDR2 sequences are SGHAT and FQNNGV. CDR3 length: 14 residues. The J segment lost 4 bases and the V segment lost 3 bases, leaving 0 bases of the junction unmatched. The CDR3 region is CASSFSGGADTQYF. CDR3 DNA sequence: TGTGCCAGCAGCTTTAGCGGGGGGGCAGATACGCAGTATTTT.

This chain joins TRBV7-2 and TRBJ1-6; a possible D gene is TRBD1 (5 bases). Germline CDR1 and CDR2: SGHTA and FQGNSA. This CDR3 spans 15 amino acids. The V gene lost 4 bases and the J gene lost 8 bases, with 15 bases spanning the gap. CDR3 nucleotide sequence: TGTGCCAGCAGCTGGTGGGGGGTACGGGATTCACCCCTCCACTTT. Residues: CASSWWGVRDSPLHF. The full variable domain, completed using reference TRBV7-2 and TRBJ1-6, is GAGVSQSPSNKVTEKGKDVELRCDPISGHTALYWYRQSLGQGLEFLIYFQGNSAPDKSGLPSDRFSAERTGGSVSTLTIQRTQQEDSAVYLCASSWWGVRDSPLHFGNGTRLTVT.

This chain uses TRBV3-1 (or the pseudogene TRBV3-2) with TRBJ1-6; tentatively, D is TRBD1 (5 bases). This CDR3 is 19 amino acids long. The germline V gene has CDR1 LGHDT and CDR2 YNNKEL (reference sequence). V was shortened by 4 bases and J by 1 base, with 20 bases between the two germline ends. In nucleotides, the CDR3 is TGTGCCAGCAGCCGCTCCGGGCAGGGAGGGAGGTCCTATAATTCACCCCTCCACTTT. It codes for CASSRSGQGGRSYNSPLHF.

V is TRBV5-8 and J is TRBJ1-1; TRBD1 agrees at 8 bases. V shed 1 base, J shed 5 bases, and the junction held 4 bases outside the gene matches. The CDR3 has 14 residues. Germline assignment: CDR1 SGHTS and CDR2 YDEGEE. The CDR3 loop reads CASSLFRGLTEAFF. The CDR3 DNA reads TGTGCCAGCAGCTTGTTCAGGGGGCTAACTGAAGCTTTCTTT.